The 26 T cell receptor beta chains below were found in one sample sequenced in a study of blood T cells in healthy people across ages. Using a J-beta primer mix together with a sample-barcoded 5' primer, a second PCR was run for roughly 6 to 12 cycles. A single record per CDR3 protein comes from TCRdb applying MiXCR to the 5' RACE reads. Counted here are 1.5 million to 2 million distinct CDR3 sequences, about 35% occurring once; the ten biggest clones make up around 10%. Source material: blood. These receptors all stem from a woman between 25 and 40 years old in good health.

The chain is built from TRBV6-5 and TRBJ1-1; D might be TRBD1 (5 bases). The germline V and J ends were trimmed by 4 bases and 5 bases, with 11 bases remaining between them. Per germline, CDR1 MNHEY and CDR2 SVGAGI. This CDR3 has 13 residues. The CDR3 DNA is TGTGCCAGCAGTTGGGGCCAATTAACTGAAGCTTTCTTT. Its protein product is CASSWGQLTEAFF.

The CDR3 loop is CASRPGLLNEQFF. The CDR3 DNA reads TGTGCCAGCAGACCGGGACTACTCAATGAGCAGTTCTTC. The chain employs TRBV6-5 and TRBJ2-1, with 7 bases that match TRBD2. This CDR3 spans 13 amino acids. The V gene end was trimmed by 6 bases and the J gene end by 6 bases; junction bases not matched to a gene: 5. CDR1 MNHEY and CDR2 SVGAGI come from the germline V gene.

CDR3: CASSLGTGTNNQPQHF. CDR3 nucleotide sequence: TGTGCCAGCAGTTTAGGGACAGGGACTAACAATCAGCCCCAGCATTTT. The rearrangement joins TRBV12-3 or TRBV12-4 to TRBJ1-5, with 8 bases fitting TRBD1. Trimming took 1 base from V and 3 from J; bases not matched to a gene: 5. The CDR3 contains 16 residues.

The chain links TRBV12-3 or TRBV12-4 to TRBJ1-1; D gene uncertain. Trimming pared 6 bases from V and 1 base from J, leaving 12 bases between. The CDR3 runs to 14 residues. CDR3 DNA: TGTGCCAGCAGCCTAATAGATCAGAACACTGAAGCTTTCTTT. Protein product: CASSLIDQNTEAFF.

This clonotype was counted a few times. J is TRBJ2-7 and V is TRBV6-5; D gene ambiguous. Per the germline V gene, CDR1 is MNHEY and CDR2 is SVGAGI. The CDR3 sequence is 15 residues long. The V end lost 2 bases, the J end lost 3 bases, and 14 bases lay between the germline ends. The CDR3 loop is CASSYGGVGFYEQYF. As DNA, the CDR3 is TGTGCCAGCAGTTACGGTGGAGTAGGCTTCTACGAGCAGTACTTC.

This clonotype is a singleton in its sample. The V gene is TRBV27, the J gene TRBJ1-5; tentative D call: TRBD1 (6 bases). The V and J ends lost 5 bases and 6 bases respectively, with 17 bases between them. The germline gives CDR1 MNHEY, CDR2 SMNVEV (reference sequence). The CDR3 spans 15 residues. DNA of the CDR3: TGTGCCAGCAGTCCCCCGGGACAAGGTTCTCAGCCCCAGCATTTT. It yields the protein CASSPPGQGSQPQHF.

The chain links TRBV20-1 to TRBJ2-7, with TRBD2 matching over 8 bases. The germline V gene has CDR1 DFQATT and CDR2 SNEGSKA (reference sequence). This CDR3 spans 15 amino acids. Trimming cost V 0 bases and J 7 bases; bases outside gene matches: 11. The CDR3 coding sequence is TGCAGTGCTAGAGATCTAGGCGGGGGGTACAATGAGCAGTACTTC. Protein sequence: CSARDLGGGYNEQYF.

There are many counts of this clonotype. The V gene is TRBV12-3 or TRBV12-4, the J gene TRBJ2-5, with 8 bases lining up with TRBD2. This CDR3 is built from 14 residues. Trimming took 5 bases from V and 4 from J; bases not matched to a gene: 6. This CDR3 reads CASSLLGLGETQYF. The CDR3 DNA reads as TGTGCCAGCAGTCTACTGGGACTAGGAGAGACCCAGTACTTC.

This chain joins TRBV25-1 and TRBJ2-3, with D perhaps TRBD2 (5 bases). Germline CDR1 is MGHDK and CDR2 is SYGVNS. V lost 0 bases to trimming and J lost 3 bases, with 7 bases between them. There are 14 residues in the CDR3. The DNA for the CDR3 is TGTGCCAGCAGTGAATATGAGGGAACAGATACGCAGTATTTT. Translated, it gives CASSEYEGTDTQYF.

This chain joins TRBV7-2 and TRBJ1-2; D gene ambiguous. V lost 2 bases and J lost 10, with 8 bases in between. The CDR3 loop spans 11 amino acids. Per the germline V gene, CDR1 is SGHTA and CDR2 is FQGNSA. The CDR3, as DNA: TGTGCCAGCAGCTTAACCGGGGACTACACCTTC. Amino acids: CASSLTGDYTF.

This sequence joins TRBV6-5 and TRBJ2-1; a possible D gene is TRBD2 (5 bases). The CDR3 has 15 residues. Germline values: CDR1 MNHEY, CDR2 SVGAGI. Deletions cut 2 bases from V and 4 bases from J, with 12 bases between. The CDR3, as DNA: TGTGCCAGCAGTTACAAGGGCCGGGATTACAATGAGCAGTTCTTC. This gives the protein CASSYKGRDYNEQFF.

This clonotype was counted between two and nine times. V gene TRBV4-1 combines with J gene TRBJ1-1; D ambiguous. The CDR3 has 12 residues. Trimming stripped 6 bases from V and 5 bases from J, with 10 bases between. In germline, CDR1 is MGHRA, CDR2 YSYEKL. CDR3 bases: TGCGCCAGCAGGTTTCCGGGGACTGAAGCTTTCTTT. This gives the protein CASRFPGTEAFF.

This clonotype was detected only a few times. The gene calls are TRBV12-3 or TRBV12-4 and TRBJ1-1; 11 bases map to TRBD1. Losses at the gene ends were 6 bases for V and 5 bases for J; bases not matched to a gene: 5. The CDR3 is 14 amino acids. The CDR3 DNA is TGTGCCAGCAGGTCCCGGGACAGGGGGACTGAAGCTTTCTTT. Residues: CASRSRDRGTEAFF.

This rearrangement joins TRBV5-5 to TRBJ1-6; D call uncertain. This CDR3 has 16 amino acids. CDR1 is SGHKS, CDR2 YYEKEE, per germline (reference sequence). V shed 2 bases and J shed 0 bases, with 9 bases lying between them. The CDR3 DNA reads TGTGCCAGCAGCTTCGAAGGGAGCTCCTATAATTCACCCCTCCACTTT. It encodes CASSFEGSSYNSPLHF.

The chain has TRBV7-2 and TRBJ2-2, with a possible D match to TRBD2 (5 bases). Germline lookup yields CDR1 SGHTA and CDR2 FQGNSA. V was cut by 2 bases and J by 4 bases, with 8 bases left in between. This CDR3 comprises 14 residues. CDR3 protein: CASSLLEGTGELFF. CDR3 sequence (DNA): TGTGCCAGCAGCTTACTAGAGGGCACCGGGGAGCTGTTTTTT.

The genes are TRBV20-1 and TRBJ2-3; 15 nucleotides match TRBD2. Losses at the gene ends were 3 bases for V and 2 bases for J; bases not matched to a gene: 9. CDR1 DFQATT and CDR2 SNEGSKA come from the germline V gene (reference sequence). This CDR3 has 18 residues. In DNA form, the CDR3 reads TGCAGTGCTAGCGGACCGGGACTAGCGGGGGGATCCACAGATACGCAGTATTTT. Amino acids: CSASGPGLAGGSTDTQYF.

This clonotype showed up just a few times. The chain employs TRBV5-1 and TRBJ2-1; no reliable D call. Trimming took off 2 bases at V and 1 base at J, with 10 bases between the two ends. The germline V gene has CDR1 SGHRS and CDR2 YFSETQ. The CDR3 extends over 15 amino acids. This CDR3 is CASSFGTDSYNEQFF. CDR3 nucleotide sequence: TGCGCCAGCAGCTTTGGTACAGATTCCTACAATGAGCAGTTCTTC.

This clonotype occurred many times. The chain has TRBV6-1 and TRBJ2-7; tentative D call: TRBD2 (7 bases). V lost 2 bases, J lost 0 bases, and 20 bases lay in between. The CDR3 consists of 18 residues. CDR1 is MNHNS and CDR2 is SASEGT in the germline V gene. The CDR3 loop is CASSELVLGGAGSYEQYF. The CDR3 nucleotides read TGTGCCAGCAGTGAACTAGTACTGGGGGGGGCAGGCTCCTACGAGCAGTACTTC.

The V gene is TRBV3-1, the J gene TRBJ2-5, with D uncertain. In germline, CDR1 is LGHDT, CDR2 YNNKEL (reference sequence). The ends were cut back, 1 base at V and 11 bases at J, with 20 bases in the middle. The CDR3 runs to 15 residues. This CDR3 reads CASSQGGGVSSEQYF. For the CDR3, the DNA is TGTGCCAGCAGCCAAGGGGGTGGTGTGTCAAGTGAGCAGTACTTC.

This clonotype was observed a few times. The rearrangement links TRBV19 to TRBJ1-2, with 10 bases fitting TRBD1. The CDR3 totals 12 residues. V lost 8 bases, J lost 7 bases, and 4 bases stayed unmatched. Looked up from germline, CDR1 is LNHDA and CDR2 is SQIVND (reference sequence). The CDR3 DNA reads as TGTGCCAGTGCGGGACAGGGGCCTGGCTACACCTTC. It is translated as CASAGQGPGYTF.

The sample holds one count of this clonotype. This sequence joins TRBV5-4 and TRBJ1-1; D not certain. CDR1 and CDR2 from the germline V gene are SGHNT and YYREEE (reference sequence). V gave up 0 bases and J gave up 1 base, with 13 bases separating them. The CDR3 has 16 residues. CDR3 DNA: TGTGCCAGCAGCTTGGCCGGTAGGAATAGGAACACTGAAGCTTTCTTT. Amino acid sequence: CASSLAGRNRNTEAFF. Together with reference TRBV5-4 and TRBJ1-1, the CDR3 gives the full variable domain: ETGVTQSPTHLIKTRGQQVTLRCSSQSGHNTVSWYQQALGQGPQFIFQYYREEENGRGNFPPRFSGLQFPNYSSELNVNALELDDSALYLCASSLAGRNRNTEAFFGQGTRLTVV.

The chain has TRBV3-1 and TRBJ1-1, with D tentatively TRBD1 (5 bases). The V end lost 1 base, the J end lost 1 base, and 22 bases lay between the germline ends. The CDR3 sequence is 19 residues long. Germline CDR1 reads LGHDT; CDR2 reads YNNKEL (reference sequence). CDR3 sequence: CASSQVGISWGRSNTEAFF. CDR3 in DNA: TGTGCCAGCAGCCAAGTGGGGATCTCTTGGGGGAGGTCGAACACTGAAGCTTTCTTT.

The gene calls are TRBV2 and TRBJ1-2, with 10 bases lining up with TRBD1. The CDR3 is 13 amino acids. Looked up from germline, CDR1 is SNHLY and CDR2 is FYNNEI. The V gene end was trimmed by 6 bases and the J gene end by 6 bases; junction bases not matched to a gene: 4. The chain's CDR3 is CASRGQGFNGYTF. CDR3 bases: TGTGCCAGCAGGGGACAGGGGTTTAATGGCTACACCTTC.

This clonotype was seen more than once but under ten times. This chain connects TRBV20-1 to TRBJ2-5, with D possibly being TRBD2 (5 bases). Germline CDR1 and CDR2: DFQATT and SNEGSKA (reference sequence). Trimming pared 6 bases from V and 11 bases from J, leaving 25 bases between. This CDR3 contains 14 residues. CDR3 coding DNA: TGCAGTGCCGACAAAAAGTCGGGGTTCAATGAGCAGTACTTC. Protein product: CSADKKSGFNEQYF.

This clonotype was observed a few times. The rearrangement links TRBV2 to TRBJ2-5; weak D call: TRBD1 (6 bases). Trimming took 11 bases from V and 5 from J, leaving 18 bases between them. This CDR3 is built from 13 residues. Germline loops: CDR1 SNHLY, CDR2 FYNNEI. The CDR3 loop reads CAGTGGLGETQYF. DNA for the CDR3: TGTGCCGGCACTGGGGGCTTGGGGGAGACCCAGTACTTC.

The chain recombines TRBV28 with TRBJ1-2; D remains ambiguous. This CDR3 is 15 amino acids long. Trimming took off 5 bases at V and 4 bases at J, with 17 bases between the two ends. Germline CDR1 reads MDHEN; CDR2 reads SYDVKM. The CDR3 nucleotides are TGTGCCAGCAGTCTTGACTTAAATCCTCTCTATGGCTACACCTTC. This gives the protein CASSLDLNPLYGYTF.